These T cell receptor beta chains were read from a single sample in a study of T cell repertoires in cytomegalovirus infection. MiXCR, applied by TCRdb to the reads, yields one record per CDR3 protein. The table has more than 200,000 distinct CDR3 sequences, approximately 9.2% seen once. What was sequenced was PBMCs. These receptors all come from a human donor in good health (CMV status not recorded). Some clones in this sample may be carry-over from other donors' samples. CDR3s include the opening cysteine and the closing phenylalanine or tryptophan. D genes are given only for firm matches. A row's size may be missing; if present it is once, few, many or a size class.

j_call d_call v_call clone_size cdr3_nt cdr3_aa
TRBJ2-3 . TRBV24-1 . TGTGCCACCAGTGAGTCGGGCAGGGATACGCAGTATTTT CATSESGRDTQYF
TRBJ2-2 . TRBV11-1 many TGTGCCAGCAGCTCCAAATACCGGACCGGGGAGCTGTTTTTT CASSSKYRTGELFF
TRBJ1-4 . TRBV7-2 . TGTGCCAGCAGCGCCCGTTTCGGGATAACTAATGAAAAACTGTTTTTT CASSARFGITNEKLFF
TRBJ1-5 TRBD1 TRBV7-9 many TGTGCCAGCAGCCTTGGGACAGGGATTCAGCAGCCCCAGCATTTT CASSLGTGIQQPQHF
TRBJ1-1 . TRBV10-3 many TGTGCCATCAGTGAACAGGCCGTAAACACTGAAGCTTTCTTT CAISEQAVNTEAFF
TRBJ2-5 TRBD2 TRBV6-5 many TGTGCCAGCAGTTACACCGGGACTAGCGGCCAAGAGACCCAGTACTTC CASSYTGTSGQETQYF
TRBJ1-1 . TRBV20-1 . TGCAGTGCTAGAGACAGGGATCGGATATGGATGAACACTGAAGCTTTCTTT CSARDRDRIWMNTEAFF
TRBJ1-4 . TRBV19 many TGTGCCAGTAGTATAGATTCGCGACGGTGGAATGAAAAACTGTTTTTT CASSIDSRRWNEKLFF
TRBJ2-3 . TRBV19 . TGTGCCAGTAGTATAGATCGGGACGCGCAATTGCTCACAGATACGCAGTATTTT CASSIDRDAQLLTDTQYF
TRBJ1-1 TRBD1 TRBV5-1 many TGCGCCAGCAGCTTGGGCCTGACAGGGGCAGGTAACACTGAAGCTTTCTTT CASSLGLTGAGNTEAFF
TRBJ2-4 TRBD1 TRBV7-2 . TGTGCCAGCAGCCCGAGGCACAGGGGAAACATTCAGTACTTC CASSPRHRGNIQYF
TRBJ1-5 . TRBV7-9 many TGTGCCAGCAGCTTGGAGAAGACAGATAGCAATCAGCCCCAGCATTTT CASSLEKTDSNQPQHF
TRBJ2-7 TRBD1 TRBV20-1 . TGCAGTGCTTTCCATGGACAGGCCTACGAGCAGTACTTC CSAFHGQAYEQYF
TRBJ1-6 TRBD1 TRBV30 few TGTGCCTGGAGTTCTCGGGTCGGGCGGGACAGGGAGAATTCACCCCTCCACTTT CAWSSRVGRDRENSPLHF
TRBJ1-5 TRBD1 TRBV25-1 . TGTGCCAGCAGTAAGGGCGGGACAGGCAATCAGCCCCAGCATTTT CASSKGGTGNQPQHF
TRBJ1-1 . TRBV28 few TGTGCCAGCAGTTTATGGGACGTGAACACTGAAGCTTTCTTT CASSLWDVNTEAFF
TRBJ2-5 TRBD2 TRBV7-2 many TGTGCCAGCAGCCTAGCTAGCGGGAGGGCCATACCGGAGACCCAGTACTTC CASSLASGRAIPETQYF
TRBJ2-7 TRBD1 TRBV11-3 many TGTGCCAGCAGCTTAATCAGGGGGCACGAGCAGTACTTC CASSLIRGHEQYF
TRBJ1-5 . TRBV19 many TGTGCCAGTAGTATAGACGTCCACGACAGTCCTTATAGCAATCAGCCCCAGCATTTT CASSIDVHDSPYSNQPQHF
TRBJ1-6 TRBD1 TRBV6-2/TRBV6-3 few TGTGCCAGCAGTGACCCGGACAGGGCCGTGTCGTTCCTCCACTTT CASSDPDRAVSFLHF